A single T cell receptor beta chain is shown here with its context. Its cognate antigen is unknown. The data derive from a study of PD-1 blockade in classical Hodgkin lymphoma. The overall study: Once every 2 weeks, patients received intravenous nivolumab at 3 mg/kg.

Findings of the study overall: Prior therapy or disease activity may underlie the repertoire differences, whose causes remain undefined. For complete responders, baseline diversity was comparable to that of newly diagnosed patients.

Each patient's relapse followed autologous stem cell transplantation, and brentuximab vedotin exposure varied. From thawed PBMCs, CD4+ T cells were purified using magnetic negative selection. Under best response, outcomes were complete response, partial response or progressive disease. Here immunoSEQ multiplex PCR was the method, and the copy in TCRdb shows in-frame clones only, minus some. The sample records around 25,000 clones, 84% being singletons. V was trimmed by 2 bases and J by 4 bases, leaving 16 bases between them. The CDR3 extends over 16 amino acids. Germline V lookup: CDR1 MDHEN, CDR2 SYDVKM.

The origin of this receptor is a human donor with classical Hodgkin lymphoma. The V call is TRBV28, the J call TRBJ2-3, with a possible D match to TRBD1 (6 bases). The specimen was CD4+ T cells from blood, collected at baseline. This CDR3 is CASSLEAGAWADTQYF. DNA for the CDR3: TGTGCCAGCAGTTTAGAGGCAGGGGCATGGGCAGATACGCAGTATTTT. The full variable domain, in which reference TRBV28 and TRBJ2-3 provide the parts outside the CDR3, is DVKVTQSSRYLVKRTGEKVFLECVQDMDHENMFWYRQDPGLGLRLIYFSYDVKMKEKGDIPEGYSVSREKKERFSLILESASTNQTSMYLCASSLEAGAWADTQYFGPGTRLTVL.